These 32 T cell receptor beta chains share one sample of origin, sequenced in a study of beta chain features in type 1 diabetes (dated by TCRdb to the late 2010s). The study at large found these results: Type 1 diabetes patients showed a moderate but significant shortening of TCRB CDR3 length in all four CD4+ subsets.

Libraries were prepared through the immunoSEQ multiplex PCR assay. The entire amount of isolated RNA was reverse transcribed using the High Capacity cDNA Reverse Transcription Kit, so the sequenced TCRB transcripts were expressed ones. In TCRdb, the immuneACCESS table is reduced to in-frame sequences with V and J assigned. These tables do not hold every clone; where another copy was compared, an unresolved V gene accounts for under half, and the others remain unexplained. The sample table records a few hundred thousand clones; around 22% of these occur just once. Around 0.011% of the sample is held by the ten biggest clonotypes. Their specific antigens are unknown. Material for sequencing was naive CD4+ T cells from blood. The cell subset or site label corresponds to: true naive CD4+ T cells. The receptor source for this set is a woman under 40 with type 1 diabetes.

About this clone itself: Other DNA sequences in the same sample also yield this CDR3. The chain links TRBV5-1 to TRBJ1-1; D call uncertain. The CDR3 runs to 14 residues. V was cut by 0 bases and J by 1 base, with 7 bases left in between. In germline, CDR1 is SGHRS, CDR2 YFSETQ. CDR3 sequence reads: CASSLDRANTEAFF. DNA of the CDR3: TGCGCCAGCAGCTTGGACAGAGCGAACACTGAAGCTTTCTTT.

This sequence joins TRBV7-9 and TRBJ2-1; TRBD1 matches 9 bases. The CDR3 has 19 residues. Unmatched junction bases numbered 10, after V lost 1 base and J lost 0 bases. Germline CDR1 is SEHNR and CDR2 is FQNEAQ (reference sequence). CDR3 loop: CASSLVGQGWGSSYNEQFF. For the CDR3, the DNA is TGTGCCAGCAGCTTAGTGGGACAGGGCTGGGGTTCCTCCTACAATGAGCAGTTCTTC.

J is TRBJ2-5 and V is TRBV30; 10 nucleotides line up with TRBD2. The V gene end was trimmed by 4 bases and the J gene end by 0 bases; junction bases not matched to a gene: 5. This CDR3 has 15 amino acids. Germline lookup yields CDR1 GTSNPN and CDR2 SVGIG (reference sequence). CDR3 in amino acids: CAWTKLAGYQETQYF. The CDR3 DNA is TGTGCCTGGACCAAACTAGCGGGGTACCAAGAGACCCAGTACTTC.

The chain carries TRBV6-1 and TRBJ2-1; D not certain. CDR1 and CDR2 from the germline V gene are MNHNS and SASEGT. There are 14 residues in the CDR3. The V end lost 5 bases, the J end lost 3 bases, and 11 bases lay between the germline ends. This CDR3 is CASSLPNFYNEQFF. CDR3 DNA sequence: TGTGCCAGCAGTCTCCCGAACTTCTACAATGAGCAGTTCTTC.

The chain joins TRBV14 to TRBJ2-1; 8 nucleotides agree with TRBD2. This CDR3 region has 15 residues. Trimming at V came to 5 bases and at J to 0 bases, leaving 3 bases not matched to a gene. The V gene's germline CDR1 is SGHDN and CDR2 FVKESK. CDR3 in DNA: TGTGCCAGCAGCAGAGGGACTAGCTCCTACAATGAGCAGTTCTTC. Translated: CASSRGTSSYNEQFF.

This clone was counted between two and nine times. The gene calls are TRBV4-2 and TRBJ2-3; D may be TRBD1 (6 bases). The CDR3 extends over 13 amino acids. Per the germline V gene, CDR1 is LGHNA and CDR2 is YNFKEQ. The V and J ends lost 0 bases and 6 bases respectively, with 7 bases between them. The CDR3 loop reads CASSQERGDTQYF. DNA for the CDR3: TGTGCCAGCAGCCAAGAAAGGGGGGATACGCAGTATTTT.

The chain couples TRBV29-1 to TRBJ2-7, with D tentatively TRBD2 (5 bases). The CDR3 extends over 13 amino acids. V was cut by 4 bases and J by 6 bases, with 16 bases left in between. Germline V gives CDR1 SQVTM, CDR2 ANQGSEA. CDR3 in amino acids: CSVAVREYSEQYF. The CDR3 coding sequence is TGCAGCGTTGCGGTGAGGGAGTATTCCGAGCAGTACTTC.

This clone was recorded a few times. The V and J genes are TRBV23-1 and TRBJ2-7; 7 bases are shared with TRBD1. TRBV23-1 is known as an ORF, though its function is uncertain. The CDR3 is 19 amino acids. Trimming cost V 0 bases and J 0 bases; bases outside gene matches: 14. CDR3 region: CASSQSGQPPSFISYEQYF. The CDR3, as DNA: TGCGCCAGCAGTCAATCGGGACAGCCGCCTTCTTTCATCTCCTACGAGCAGTACTTC.

This clone was observed a few times. CDR3 sequence: CASSRLAVSYEQYF. CDR3 in DNA: TGTGCCAGCTCACGGCTAGCGGTATCCTACGAGCAGTACTTC. The rearrangement uses TRBV18 and TRBJ2-7, with 7 bases fitting TRBD2. CDR3 length: 14 amino acids. Per the germline V gene, CDR1 is KGHSH and CDR2 is LQKENI. The V segment lost 4 bases and the J segment 1 base; nucleotides outside the gene matches: 4. Based on the CDR3 plus reference TRBV18 and TRBJ2-7, the full variable domain is NAGVMQNPRHLVRRRGQEARLRCSPMKGHSHVYWYRQLPEEGLKFMVYLQKENIIDESGMPKERFSAEFPKEGPSILRIQQVVRGDSAAYFCASSRLAVSYEQYFGPGTRLTVT.

The chain couples TRBV4-2 to TRBJ2-5; D uncertain. The germline V and J ends were trimmed by 1 base and 3 bases, with 3 bases remaining between them. This CDR3 has 12 amino acids. The germline V gene encodes CDR1 LGHNA and CDR2 YNFKEQ. CDR3: CASSQGEETQYF. For the CDR3, the DNA is TGTGCCAGCAGCCAAGGCGAAGAGACCCAGTACTTC.

This clone occurred a few times. The chain has TRBV7-9 and TRBJ1-1; a weak D match, TRBD1 (5 bases). This CDR3 comprises 13 residues. With 5 bases removed from V and 4 bases from J, the gap between germline ends came to 11 bases. Germline CDR1 is SEHNR and CDR2 is FQNEAQ (reference sequence). The CDR3, as DNA: TGTGCCAGCAGCCCCGGCAGGGCCACTGAAGCTTTCTTT. Amino acid sequence: CASSPGRATEAFF.

The rearrangement uses TRBV9 and TRBJ2-1; D is ambiguous. The CDR3 spans 13 residues. Deletions cut 4 bases from V and 8 bases from J, with 13 bases between. Germline V gene sequence: CDR1 SGDLS, CDR2 YYNGEE. This CDR3 is CASSPHSVDEQFF. CDR3 nucleotides: TGTGCCAGCAGCCCACATTCAGTCGATGAGCAGTTCTTC.

The chain couples TRBV9 to TRBJ2-1; 16 nucleotides line up with TRBD2. The length of the CDR3 is 18 residues. V was pared by 4 bases and J by 1 base, with 5 bases of the junction left unmatched. CDR1 and CDR2 from the germline V gene are SGDLS and YYNGEE. CDR3 nucleotides: TGTGCCAGCAGCTCGGGACTAGCGGGAGGGCCGTCCTACAATGAGCAGTTCTTC. Its protein is CASSSGLAGGPSYNEQFF. The entire variable domain, with the rest obtained from reference TRBV9 and TRBJ2-1, is as follows: DSGVTQTPKHLITATGQRVTLRCSPRSGDLSVYWYQQSLDQGLQFLIQYYNGEERAKGNILERFSAQQFPDLHSELNLSSLELGDSALYFCASSSGLAGGPSYNEQFFGPGTRLTVL.

This sequence joins TRBV11-2 and TRBJ2-3; 10 bases are a match to TRBD1. The germline V gene encodes CDR1 SGHAT and CDR2 FQNNGV. V gave up 3 bases and J gave up 4 bases; unmatched junction bases: 7. The CDR3 is made up of 16 amino acids. The CDR3: CASSLQWDRGSDTQYF. CDR3 sequence (DNA): TGTGCCAGCAGCTTGCAATGGGACAGGGGATCAGATACGCAGTATTTT.

The chain is built from TRBV20-1 and TRBJ1-2; D is possibly TRBD1 (5 bases). V was cut by 7 bases and J by 4 bases, with 10 bases left in between. Germline assignment: CDR1 DFQATT and CDR2 SNEGSKA (reference sequence). The CDR3 sequence is 11 residues long. CDR3 nucleotide sequence: TGCAGTGGCGGGGCAGTCTATGGCTACACCTTC. This sequence encodes CSGGAVYGYTF.

This clone was counted a few times. The J gene is TRBJ2-5, the V gene TRBV11-2; 9 nucleotides match TRBD2. The V segment lost 5 bases and the J segment 5 bases; nucleotides outside the gene matches: 9. The germline V gene encodes CDR1 SGHAT and CDR2 FQNNGV. There are 15 residues in the CDR3. The CDR3 sequence is CASSPLAGLGETQYF. CDR3 sequence (DNA): TGTGCCAGCAGCCCCCTAGCGGGGCTAGGGGAGACCCAGTACTTC.

This clone turned up a few times. The gene calls are TRBV5-1 and TRBJ2-3; 11 bases agree with TRBD2. The V gene's germline CDR1 is SGHRS and CDR2 YFSETQ. J gave up 4 bases and V 4 bases, and 8 bases lay outside the gene matches. CDR3 size: 16 residues. This CDR3 is CASSELAGAPADTQYF. The CDR3, as DNA: TGCGCCAGCAGCGAACTAGCGGGAGCCCCCGCAGATACGCAGTATTTT.

This clone was seen a few times. The chain joins TRBV18 to TRBJ2-3; TRBD2 might be the D (5 bases). The V and J ends lost 0 bases and 2 bases respectively, with 9 bases between them. Per the germline V gene, CDR1 is KGHSH and CDR2 is LQKENI. The CDR3 length is 15 residues. CDR3 in DNA: TGTGCCAGCTCACCACCGAACGGGGACACAGATACGCAGTATTTT. This gives the protein CASSPPNGDTDTQYF. The complete variable domain, with remaining parts taken from reference TRBV18 and TRBJ2-3, reads NAGVMQNPRHLVRRRGQEARLRCSPMKGHSHVYWYRQLPEEGLKFMVYLQKENIIDESGMPKERFSAEFPKEGPSILRIQQVVRGDSAAYFCASSPPNGDTDTQYFGPGTRLTVL.

This chain joins TRBV27 and TRBJ1-1; D may be TRBD1 (6 bases). The germline CDR1 and CDR2 sequences are MNHEY and SMNVEV (reference sequence). V was pared by 5 bases and J by 1 base, with 17 bases between. The CDR3 is 16 amino acids. The CDR3 bases are TGTGCCAGCAGTATAAGAACAGGGTACGGGAACACTGAAGCTTTCTTT. This encodes CASSIRTGYGNTEAFF.

Worth noting for this clone: Other DNA sequences in the same sample also yield this CDR3. This chain joins TRBV5-1 and TRBJ2-7; 10 nucleotides match TRBD1. The germline V gene encodes CDR1 SGHRS and CDR2 YFSETQ. This CDR3 contains 13 residues. Trimming cost V 4 bases and J 5 bases; bases outside gene matches: 3. Here the CDR3 DNA reads TGCGCCAGCAGCCTTGGACAGGGGGACGAGCAGTACTTC. Amino acids: CASSLGQGDEQYF.

V gene TRBV14 combines with J gene TRBJ2-3; maybe TRBD2 (6 bases). Trimming left V 4 bases short and J 15 bases short, with 23 bases between. CDR1 and CDR2 (germline): SGHDN, FVKESK. The CDR3 runs to 14 residues. CDR3 in amino acids: CASSPNDGPGGKYF. The CDR3 DNA sequence: TGTGCCAGCAGCCCTAATGACGGGCCAGGAGGGAAATATTTT.

V and J are TRBV23-1 and TRBJ1-1, with TRBD1 matching over 9 bases. TRBV23-1 is flagged as an ORF with uncertain function. The CDR3 consists of 16 residues. The V segment lost 0 bases and the J segment 5 bases; nucleotides outside the gene matches: 7. This CDR3 is CASSQSGTGRWTEAFF. CDR3 in DNA: TGCGCCAGCAGTCAATCCGGGACAGGGAGGTGGACTGAAGCTTTCTTT.

The rearrangement uses TRBV28 and TRBJ2-5, with D possibly TRBD2 on 6 matching bases. V lost 4 bases and J lost 2, with 11 bases in between. In germline, CDR1 is MDHEN, CDR2 SYDVKM. This CDR3 has 14 amino acids. CDR3 in DNA: TGTGCCAGCAGTTCTCCGGGAGAGCAAGAGACCCAGTACTTC. As protein: CASSSPGEQETQYF.

The rearrangement uses TRBV5-4 and TRBJ2-7, with 7 bases fitting TRBD2. The J segment lost 0 bases and the V segment lost 4 bases, leaving 1 base of the junction unmatched. Germline-derived CDR1 and CDR2 are SGHNT and YYREEE (reference sequence). This CDR3 has 13 amino acids. CDR3 sequence: CASSQRGSYEQYF. DNA of the CDR3: TGTGCCAGCAGCCAGCGGGGCTCCTACGAGCAGTACTTC. The whole variable domain, filled in from reference TRBV5-4 and TRBJ2-7, reads ETGVTQSPTHLIKTRGQQVTLRCSSQSGHNTVSWYQQALGQGPQFIFQYYREEENGRGNFPPRFSGLQFPNYSSELNVNALELDDSALYLCASSQRGSYEQYFGPGTRLTVT.

The V gene is TRBV28, the J gene TRBJ1-2; 8 bases are shared with TRBD1. Germline V lookup: CDR1 MDHEN, CDR2 SYDVKM. The V gene end was trimmed by 6 bases and the J gene end by 4 bases; junction bases not matched to a gene: 10. The CDR3 covers 15 residues. The CDR3 reads CASSPSPGQGYGYTF. CDR3 DNA sequence: TGTGCCAGCAGCCCTTCTCCTGGACAGGGCTATGGCTACACCTTC.

This rearrangement joins TRBV19 to TRBJ2-1, with 9 bases fitting TRBD1. The germline gives CDR1 LNHDA, CDR2 SQIVND (reference sequence). The CDR3 is 15 residues long. J was trimmed by 6 bases and V by 5 bases; bases with no gene match: 8. Here the CDR3 DNA reads TGTGCCAGTAGTGTTACAGGGGGCGGTGGCAATGAGCAGTTCTTC. Protein: CASSVTGGGGNEQFF.

This clone was picked up a small number of times. This chain joins TRBV29-1 and TRBJ1-2; tentative D call: TRBD1 (5 bases). CDR3 length equals 13 residues. CDR1 is SQVTM and CDR2 is ANQGSEA in the germline V gene. The V end lost 0 bases, the J end lost 4 bases, and 9 bases lay between the germline ends. The CDR3 region is CSVEDLRAYGYTF. Written as DNA, the CDR3 is TGCAGCGTTGAAGATCTCAGGGCCTATGGCTACACCTTC.

This clone has just a few counts. The chain is built from TRBV9 and TRBJ2-5, with 10 nucleotides matching TRBD2. V shed 6 bases and J 1 base; nucleotides not matched to a gene: 3. The CDR3 is 14 amino acids. CDR1 is SGDLS and CDR2 is YYNGEE in the germline V gene. The CDR3 coding sequence is TGTGCCAGCACCCAGCGGGAGGGCCAAGAGACCCAGTACTTC. Residues: CASTQREGQETQYF. Combining the CDR3 with reference TRBV9 and TRBJ2-5 gives the whole variable domain DSGVTQTPKHLITATGQRVTLRCSPRSGDLSVYWYQQSLDQGLQFLIQYYNGEERAKGNILERFSAQQFPDLHSELNLSSLELGDSALYFCASTQREGQETQYFGPGTRLLVL.

This clone turned up a few times. V usage is TRBV29-1 and J usage is TRBJ1-5; 8 bases are shared with TRBD1. Per germline, CDR1 SQVTM and CDR2 ANQGSEA. There are 13 residues in the CDR3. V shed 4 bases and J 7 bases; nucleotides not matched to a gene: 6. Here the CDR3 DNA reads TGCAGCGTTGTAGTAACAGGGGGGCAGCCCCAGCATTTT. It yields the protein CSVVVTGGQPQHF. The entire variable domain, with the rest obtained from reference TRBV29-1 and TRBJ1-5, is as follows: SAVISQKPSRDICQRGTSLTIQCQVDSQVTMMFWYRQQPGQSLTLIATANQGSEATYESGFVIDKFPISRPNLTFSTLTVSNMSPEDSSIYLCSVVVTGGQPQHFGDGTRLSIL.

V is TRBV20-1 and J is TRBJ2-1; possible D gene TRBD2, 6 bases. CDR1 is DFQATT and CDR2 is SNEGSKA in the germline V gene (reference sequence). V dropped 5 bases and J dropped 7 bases, with 9 bases sitting between them. The CDR3 runs to 11 residues. The chain's CDR3 is CSAGGKNEQFF. CDR3 DNA sequence: TGCAGTGCTGGCGGGAAAAATGAGCAGTTCTTC.

This clone was counted only a few times. V is TRBV9 and J is TRBJ2-1; TRBD2 aligns across 8 bases. V lost 0 bases and J lost 1; bases outside the gene matches: 6. This CDR3 comprises 17 residues. From germline, CDR1 is SGDLS and CDR2 YYNGEE. CDR3 amino acids: CASSVGSGRGSYNEQFF. The CDR3 DNA is TGTGCCAGCAGCGTAGGGAGCGGGAGAGGGTCCTACAATGAGCAGTTCTTC. Together with reference TRBV9 and TRBJ2-1, the CDR3 gives the full variable domain: DSGVTQTPKHLITATGQRVTLRCSPRSGDLSVYWYQQSLDQGLQFLIQYYNGEERAKGNILERFSAQQFPDLHSELNLSSLELGDSALYFCASSVGSGRGSYNEQFFGPGTRLTVL.

In this sample, this clone turned up a few times. CDR3 loop: CASSVEGREVETQYF. CDR3 nucleotide sequence: TGTGCCAGCAGCGTAGAGGGCAGGGAAGTAGAGACCCAGTACTTC. J is TRBJ2-5 and V is TRBV9; D might be TRBD1 (5 bases). The CDR3 runs to 15 residues. V was clipped by 0 bases and J by 4 bases, with 13 bases between them. The germline V gene encodes CDR1 SGDLS and CDR2 YYNGEE.